The table lists the clone carrying this T cell receptor (beta chain) with many counts. In germline, CDR1 is LGHDT, CDR2 YNNKEL (reference sequence). The CDR3 contains 14 residues. Trimming removed 8 bases at V and 0 bases at J, with 8 bases between. TCRdb ran MiXCR on the RACE reads and lists one entry per CDR3 protein. Here the sample spans some 400,000 distinct CDR3 sequences, 4.5% to 5.5% being singletons. These data belong to a study of human T cells and chemical hapten exposure. Time point of the sample: pre-sensitization, week 0. Treatment noted: therapeutic diphenylcyclopropenone sensitization with weekly scalp DPC.

This clonotype originated in a woman aged 45-59 years with alopecia areata. Some clones in this sample may be carry-over from other donors' samples. This rearrangement joins TRBV3-1 to TRBJ2-6; TRBD1 might be the D (5 bases). The specimen comprised whole blood, sampled in connection with sensitization to the hapten diphenylcyclopropenone (DPC). The CDR3 DNA reads as TGTGCCAGCCAGGGATTCTCTGGGGCCAACGTCCTGACTTTC. This gives the protein CASQGFSGANVLTF.